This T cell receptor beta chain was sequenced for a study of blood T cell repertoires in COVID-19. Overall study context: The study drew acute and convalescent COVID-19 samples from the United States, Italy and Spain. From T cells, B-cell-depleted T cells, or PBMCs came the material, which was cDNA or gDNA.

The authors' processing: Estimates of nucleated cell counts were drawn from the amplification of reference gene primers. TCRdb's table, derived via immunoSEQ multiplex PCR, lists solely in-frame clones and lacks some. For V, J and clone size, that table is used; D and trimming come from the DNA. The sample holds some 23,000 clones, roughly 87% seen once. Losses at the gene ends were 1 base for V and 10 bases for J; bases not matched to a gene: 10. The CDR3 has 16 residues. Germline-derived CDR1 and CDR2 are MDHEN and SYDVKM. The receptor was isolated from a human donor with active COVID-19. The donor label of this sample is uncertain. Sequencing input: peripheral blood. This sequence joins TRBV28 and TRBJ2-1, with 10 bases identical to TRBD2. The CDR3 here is CASSLSSSGGRREQFF. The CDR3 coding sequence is TGTGCCAGCAGTTTATCGTCTAGCGGGGGCCGTAGGGAGCAGTTCTTC.